The T cell receptor beta chain described here comes from a study of blood T cell repertoires in COVID-19 (dated by TCRdb to the early 2020s). Regarding the research as a whole: The collaborator samples originated in the United States, Italy and Spain and spanned the acute and convalescent phases of COVID-19. The prospective study material was composed of cDNA or gDNA derived from T cells, B-cell-depleted T cells, or PBMCs. Deeply sampled blood TCRbeta repertoires from subjects exposed to, actively infected with, or recovered from COVID-19 were included in the dataset. The repertoires were made available in a free public database intended to serve as a resource for research on the immune response to SARS-CoV-2. Samples were obtained from the ongoing ImmuneRACE study (first 160 participants) and from over 1,000 subjects provided by 6 global collaborators. Sample metadata almost always included a de-identified subject ID, COVID-19 status, age in years and sex. HLA class I and class II types, where available, came from metadata supplied by the sample provider rather than from assay-based typing.

General conclusions and limits of the study: The quantity of clinical and demographic metadata differed by source and by participant and was supplied without curation.

With respect to this clone: It has no known antigen specificity. Base qualities are not recorded, but no much larger clone differs from it by a single base.

TCRbeta CDR3 regions were amplified from genomic DNA using the immunoSEQ Assay, a bias-controlled multiplex PCR. Concerning the study's data processing: The number of nucleated cells in each sample was estimated from the amplification of reference gene primers within the assay. To quantify the absolute abundance of each unique TCRbeta CDR3 rearrangement, sequence reads were collapsed and filtered. For each sample, productive Simpson clonality was calculated by taking the square root of Simpson's diversity index across productive rearrangements. As stored in TCRdb, this immuneACCESS dataset retains in-frame rearrangements with V and J assigned. A fraction of the clones does not appear; measured against another copy, unresolved V genes explain less than half of the discrepancy, and the remainder lacks a known reason. The V and J calls and clone size come from that table; D and trimming were worked out from the DNA. For this sample the table gives about 85,000 clones, of which less than 85% were detected only once. Together, the top ten hold around 13% of the sample.

Whole blood was collected in K2EDTA tubes by collaborating institutions according to the institutions' own protocols. For TCRbeta analysis, collaborators shipped samples as frozen whole blood, isolated PBMCs, or DNA extracted from either of those sample types. CDR1 and CDR2 are drawn from the germline V gene: SGHRS, YFSETQ. V is pruned by 1 base and J by 2 bases, leaving 3 bases of the junction without a gene match. From cysteine to phenylalanine, the CDR3 is 15 amino acids long. Only the CDR3 portion is preserved as DNA: 45 bases, with reading frame beginning at the first base. The material sequenced was peripheral blood. The chain couples TRBV5-1 to TRBJ2-1; TRBD2 matches 7 bases in the middle. The clonotype comes from a human donor in a cohort sampled during active COVID-19. Here is the DNA: TGCGCCAGCAGCTTGCCGGGGGGTACCTACAATGAGCAGTTCTTC. Its translation is CASSLPGGTYNEQFF.